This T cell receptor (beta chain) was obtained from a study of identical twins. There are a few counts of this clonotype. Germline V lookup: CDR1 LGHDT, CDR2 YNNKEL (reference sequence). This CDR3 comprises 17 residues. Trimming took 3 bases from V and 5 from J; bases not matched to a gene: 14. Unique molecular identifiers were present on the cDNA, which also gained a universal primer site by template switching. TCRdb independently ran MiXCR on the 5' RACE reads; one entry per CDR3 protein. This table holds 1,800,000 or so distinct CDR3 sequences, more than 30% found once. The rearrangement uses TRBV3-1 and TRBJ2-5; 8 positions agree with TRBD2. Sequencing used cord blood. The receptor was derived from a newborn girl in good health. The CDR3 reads CASSHSISGTREETQYF. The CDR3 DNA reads TGTGCCAGCAGCCACTCAATATCCGGGACTAGGGAGGAGACCCAGTACTTC.